The clone carrying this TCR beta chain was seen a few times. Its target is unknown. The data are from a study of breast tumors, draining lymph nodes, adjacent tissues. Study-wide findings and caveats: The data were judged consistent with most tumor T cells coming from lymph node and expanding in tumor.

J gave up 3 bases and V 6 bases, and 8 bases lay outside the gene matches. This CDR3 spans 14 amino acids. Per germline, CDR1 KGHSH and CDR2 LQKENI. MiXCR, applied by TCRdb to the multiplex PCR reads, yields one record per CDR3 protein. There are approximately 230,000 distinct CDR3 sequences in the sample; around 34% occur only once, and 3% to 4% lies in the top ten. Breast cancer patients provided tissue from their axillary draining lymph nodes. V usage is TRBV18 and J usage is TRBJ2-7; 7 nucleotides match TRBD1. This TCR was recovered from a female donor with breast cancer. Some clones in this sample may be carry-over from other donors' samples. The specimen sequenced was axillary lymph node tissue. The CDR3 sequence is CASSRATGDYEQYF. The CDR3 DNA sequence: TGTGCCAGCTCCCGTGCAACAGGGGACTACGAGCAGTACTTC.